This T cell receptor (beta chain) appears in the sequencing data of a study of T cells after yellow fever vaccination. At least ten counts were recorded for this clonotype. This CDR3 is 14 amino acids long. Trimming removed 8 bases from V and 9 bases from J; junction bases left unmatched: 5. TCRdb reanalysed the 5' RACE reads using MiXCR and keeps one entry per CDR3 protein. This sample has a few hundred thousand distinct CDR3 sequences; approximately 4% occur once, and the top ten carry just under 20%. This clonotype was obtained from a man between 18 and 29 years old who received the YFV17D yellow fever vaccine. The material sequenced was PBMCs, taken 15 days after the yellow fever booster vaccination. This chain uses TRBV12-3 or TRBV12-4 with TRBJ1-6, with 12 bases fitting TRBD1. CDR3 protein: CASGTGGGFSPLHF. DNA for the CDR3: TGTGCCAGCGGGACAGGGGGCGGATTTTCACCCCTCCACTTT.